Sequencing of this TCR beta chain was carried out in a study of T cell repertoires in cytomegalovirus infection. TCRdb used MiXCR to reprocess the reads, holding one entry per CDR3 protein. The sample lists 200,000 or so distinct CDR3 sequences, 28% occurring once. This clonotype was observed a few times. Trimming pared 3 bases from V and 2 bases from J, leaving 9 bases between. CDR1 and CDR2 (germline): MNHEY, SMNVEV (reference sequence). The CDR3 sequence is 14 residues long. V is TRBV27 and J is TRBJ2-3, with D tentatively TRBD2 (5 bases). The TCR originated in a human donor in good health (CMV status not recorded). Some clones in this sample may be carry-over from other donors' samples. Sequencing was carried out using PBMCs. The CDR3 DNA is TGTGCCAGCAGTTTGGTGAGGGTCACAGATACGCAGTATTTT. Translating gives CASSLVRVTDTQYF.